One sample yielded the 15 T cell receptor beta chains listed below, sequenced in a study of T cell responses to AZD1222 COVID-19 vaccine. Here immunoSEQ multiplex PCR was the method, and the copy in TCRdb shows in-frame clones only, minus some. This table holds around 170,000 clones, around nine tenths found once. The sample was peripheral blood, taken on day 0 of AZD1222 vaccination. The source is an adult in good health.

The CDR3 reads CAISESGQENTIYF. In nucleotides, the CDR3 is TGTGCCATCAGTGAGTCGGGGCAGGAAAACACCATATATTTT. This chain uses TRBV10-3 with TRBJ1-3; tentative D call: TRBD1 (5 bases). The CDR3 sequence is 14 residues long. Germline values: CDR1 ENHRY, CDR2 SYGVKD. The V gene lost 0 bases and the J gene lost 6 bases, with 9 bases spanning the gap.

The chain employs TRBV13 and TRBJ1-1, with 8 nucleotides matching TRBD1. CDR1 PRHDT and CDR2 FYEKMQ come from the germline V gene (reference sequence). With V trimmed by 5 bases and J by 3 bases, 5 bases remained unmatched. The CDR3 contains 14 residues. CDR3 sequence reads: CASSPRTGYTEAFF. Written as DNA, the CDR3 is TGTGCCAGCAGCCCAAGGACAGGGTACACTGAAGCTTTCTTT. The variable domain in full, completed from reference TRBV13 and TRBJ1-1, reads AAGVIQSPRHLIKEKRETATLKCYPIPRHDTVYWYQQGPGQDPQFLISFYEKMQSDKGSIPDRFSAQQFSDYHSELNMSSLELGDSALYFCASSPRTGYTEAFFGQGTRLTVV.

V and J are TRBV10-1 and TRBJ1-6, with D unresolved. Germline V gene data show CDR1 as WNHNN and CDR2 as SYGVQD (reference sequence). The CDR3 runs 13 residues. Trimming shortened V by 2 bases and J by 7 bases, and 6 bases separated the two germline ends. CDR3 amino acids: CASSEKENSPLHF. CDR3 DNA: TGCGCCAGCAGTGAGAAGGAGAATTCACCCCTCCACTTT.

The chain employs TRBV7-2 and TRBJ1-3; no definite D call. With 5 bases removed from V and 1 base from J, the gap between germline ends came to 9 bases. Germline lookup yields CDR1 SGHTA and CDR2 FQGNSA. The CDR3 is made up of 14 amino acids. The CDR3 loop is CASSPLISGNTIYF. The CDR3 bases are TGTGCCAGCAGCCCTTTGATATCTGGAAACACCATATATTTT.

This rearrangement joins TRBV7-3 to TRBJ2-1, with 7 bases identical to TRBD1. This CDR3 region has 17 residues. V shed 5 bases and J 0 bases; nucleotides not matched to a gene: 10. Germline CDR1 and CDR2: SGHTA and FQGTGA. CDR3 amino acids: CASSPETGTVSYNEQFF. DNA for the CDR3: TGTGCCAGCAGCCCGGAAACCGGGACAGTCTCCTACAATGAGCAGTTCTTC.

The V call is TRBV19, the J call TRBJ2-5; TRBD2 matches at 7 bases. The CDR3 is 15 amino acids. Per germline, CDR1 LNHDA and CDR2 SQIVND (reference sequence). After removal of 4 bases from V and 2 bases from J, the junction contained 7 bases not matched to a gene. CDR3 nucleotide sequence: TGTGCCAGTAGTAAGGAGCGGGGTTCTCAAGAGACCCAGTACTTC. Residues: CASSKERGSQETQYF.

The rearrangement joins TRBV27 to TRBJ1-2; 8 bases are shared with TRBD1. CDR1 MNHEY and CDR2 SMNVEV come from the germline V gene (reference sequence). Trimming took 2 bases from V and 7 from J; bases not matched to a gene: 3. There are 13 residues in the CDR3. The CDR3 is CASSLQGAGGYTF. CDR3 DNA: TGTGCCAGCAGTTTACAGGGGGCCGGTGGCTACACCTTC.

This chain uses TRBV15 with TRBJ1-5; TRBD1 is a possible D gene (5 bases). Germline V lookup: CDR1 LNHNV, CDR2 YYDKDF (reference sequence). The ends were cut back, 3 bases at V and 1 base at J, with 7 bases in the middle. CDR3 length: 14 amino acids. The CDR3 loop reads CATSRGDSNQPQHF. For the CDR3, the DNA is TGTGCCACCAGCAGGGGGGACAGCAATCAGCCCCAGCATTTT.

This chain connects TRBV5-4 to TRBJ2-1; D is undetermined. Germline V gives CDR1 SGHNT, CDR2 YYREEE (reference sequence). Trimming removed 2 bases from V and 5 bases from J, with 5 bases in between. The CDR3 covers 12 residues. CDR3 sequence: CASSLNDNEQFF. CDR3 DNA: TGTGCCAGCAGCTTAAATGACAATGAGCAGTTCTTC. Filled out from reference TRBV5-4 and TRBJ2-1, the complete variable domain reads ETGVTQSPTHLIKTRGQQVTLRCSSQSGHNTVSWYQQALGQGPQFIFQYYREEENGRGNFPPRFSGLQFPNYSSELNVNALELDDSALYLCASSLNDNEQFFGPGTRLTVL.

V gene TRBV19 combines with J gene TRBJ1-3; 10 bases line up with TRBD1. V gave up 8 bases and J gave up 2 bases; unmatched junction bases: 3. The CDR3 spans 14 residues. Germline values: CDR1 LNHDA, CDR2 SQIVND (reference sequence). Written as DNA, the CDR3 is TGTGCCAGTCGCGGACAGGGGGCTGGAAACACCATATATTTT. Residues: CASRGQGAGNTIYF.

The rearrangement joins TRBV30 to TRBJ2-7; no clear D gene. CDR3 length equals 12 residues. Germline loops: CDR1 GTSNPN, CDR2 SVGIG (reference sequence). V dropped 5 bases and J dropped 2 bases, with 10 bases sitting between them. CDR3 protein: CAWSVGPYEQYF. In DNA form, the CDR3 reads TGTGCCTGGTCTGTCGGGCCCTACGAGCAGTACTTC.

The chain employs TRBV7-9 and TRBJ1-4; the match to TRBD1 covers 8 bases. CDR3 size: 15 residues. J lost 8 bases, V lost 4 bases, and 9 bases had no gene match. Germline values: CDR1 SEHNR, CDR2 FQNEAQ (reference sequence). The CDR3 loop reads CASSSRTGSQEKLFF. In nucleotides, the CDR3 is TGTGCCAGCAGCTCCAGGACAGGGAGCCAAGAAAAACTGTTTTTT.

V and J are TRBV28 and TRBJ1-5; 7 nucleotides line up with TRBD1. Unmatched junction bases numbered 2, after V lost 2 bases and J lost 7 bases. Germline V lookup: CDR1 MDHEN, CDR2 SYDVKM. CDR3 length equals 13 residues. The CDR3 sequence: CASSLNRGQPQHF. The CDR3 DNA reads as TGTGCCAGCAGTTTAAACAGGGGCCAGCCCCAGCATTTT.

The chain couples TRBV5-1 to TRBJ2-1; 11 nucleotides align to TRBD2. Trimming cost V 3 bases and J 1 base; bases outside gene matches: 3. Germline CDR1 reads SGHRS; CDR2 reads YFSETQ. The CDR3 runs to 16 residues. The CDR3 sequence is CASSSSGGRSYNEQFF. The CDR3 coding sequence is TGCGCCAGCAGCTCTAGCGGGGGGCGGTCCTACAATGAGCAGTTCTTC.

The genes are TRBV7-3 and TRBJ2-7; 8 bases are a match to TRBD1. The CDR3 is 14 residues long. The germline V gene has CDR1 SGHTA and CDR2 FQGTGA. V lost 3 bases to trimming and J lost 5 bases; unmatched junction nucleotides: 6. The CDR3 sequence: CASSFGQGANEQYF. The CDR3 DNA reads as TGTGCCAGCAGCTTCGGGCAGGGGGCTAACGAGCAGTACTTC. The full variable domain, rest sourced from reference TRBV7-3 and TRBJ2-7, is GAGVSQTPSNKVTEKGKYVELRCDPISGHTALYWYRQSLGQGPEFLIYFQGTGAADDSGLPNDRFFAVRPEGSVSTLKIQRTERGDSAVYLCASSFGQGANEQYFGPGTRLTVT.